This section outlines one T cell receptor (beta chain) sequence together with its context. What it recognizes is unknown. These data belong to a study of graft-versus-host responses after intestinal transplantation. Study-wide background: The recipients all started with anti-thymocyte globulin induction and then took tacrolimus and steroids for around three years.

The data were produced by immunoSEQ multiplex PCR, yet TCRdb's version contains in-frame clones alone and is incomplete. The repertoire has roughly 50,000 clones, more than 80% of them found once; the top ten carry less than 6%. Findings and caveats of the study: Some GvH clones appeared in ileal mucosa or blood before recipient bone marrow. Peak GvH clone levels in circulation were associated with early post-transplant HvG declines. Allografts of one patient group, those with graft-donor T cell macrochimerism, had high graft-versus-host to host-versus-graft clonal ratios.

The length of the CDR3 is 12 residues. Germline V lookup: CDR1 SGHAT, CDR2 FQNNGV. Trimming took 5 bases from V and 4 from J, leaving 8 bases between them. The chain recombines TRBV11-2 with TRBJ1-2; perhaps TRBD1 as D (5 bases). The sample in question was PBMCs, obtained 650 to 670 days after intestinal transplant. This sequence originates from a human patient who received an intestinal transplant, so some T cells may come from the graft donor. The DNA of the CDR3 is TGTGCCAGCAGCATCGACAGCTATGGCTACACCTTC. Its translation: CASSIDSYGYTF. Variable domain in full (rest from reference TRBV11-2 and TRBJ1-2): EAGVAQSPRYKIIEKRQSVAFWCNPISGHATLYWYQQILGQGPKLLIQFQNNGVVDDSQLPKDRFSAERLKGVDSTLKIQPAKLEDSAVYLCASSIDSYGYTFGSGTRLTVV.